The clone carrying this T cell receptor (beta chain) was seen ten or more times. Its antigen is undetermined. The CDR3 length is 14 residues. The ends were cut back, 6 bases at V and 0 bases at J, with 9 bases in the middle. Germline V lookup: CDR1 MNHNY, CDR2 SVGAGI (reference sequence). These data come from a study of beta chain features in type 1 diabetes. Expressed TCRB transcripts were sequenced after all isolated RNA was converted to cDNA. Read counts averaged approximately 3.3 million for samples of naive, central memory and regulatory T cells. Here immunoSEQ multiplex PCR was the method, and the copy in TCRdb shows in-frame clones only, minus some. The table lists approximately 140,000 clones, 9% to 10% of them singletons. Study observations and caveats: VDJ junctions from patients with type 1 diabetes contained fewer insertions and more deletions.

The chain couples TRBV6-6 to TRBJ1-3; weak D call: TRBD1 (5 bases). The clonotype was recovered from a woman aged 40 to 50 in good health. The sequenced sample was central memory CD4+ T cells from blood. CDR3 DNA sequence: TGTGCCAGCAGATCGACAGCCTCTGGAAACACCATATATTTT. Translated, it gives CASRSTASGNTIYF.